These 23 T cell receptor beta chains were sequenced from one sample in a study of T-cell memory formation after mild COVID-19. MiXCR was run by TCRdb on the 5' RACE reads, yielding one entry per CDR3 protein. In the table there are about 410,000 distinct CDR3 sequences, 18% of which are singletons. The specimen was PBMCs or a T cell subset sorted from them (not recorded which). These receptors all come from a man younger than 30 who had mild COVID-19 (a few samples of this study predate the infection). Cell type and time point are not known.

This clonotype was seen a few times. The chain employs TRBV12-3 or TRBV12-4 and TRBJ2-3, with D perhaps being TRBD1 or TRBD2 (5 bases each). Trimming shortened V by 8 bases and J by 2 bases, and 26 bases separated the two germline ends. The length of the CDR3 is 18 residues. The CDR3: CASGLFSAGPLVTDTQYF. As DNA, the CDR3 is TGTGCCAGCGGGCTTTTTAGCGCAGGGCCGCTGGTCACAGATACGCAGTATTTT.

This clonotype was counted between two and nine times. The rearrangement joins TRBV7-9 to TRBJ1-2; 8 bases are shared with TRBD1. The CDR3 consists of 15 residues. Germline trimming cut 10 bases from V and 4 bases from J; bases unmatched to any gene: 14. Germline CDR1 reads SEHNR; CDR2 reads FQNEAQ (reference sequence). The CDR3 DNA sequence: TGTGCCACCCTATCGGCGCCCGGACAGGGCTATGGCTACACCTTC. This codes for CATLSAPGQGYGYTF.

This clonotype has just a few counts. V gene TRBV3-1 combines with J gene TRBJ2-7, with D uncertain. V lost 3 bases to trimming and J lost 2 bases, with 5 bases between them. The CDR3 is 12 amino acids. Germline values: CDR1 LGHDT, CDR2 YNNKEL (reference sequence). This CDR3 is CASSQATYEQYF. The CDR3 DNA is TGTGCCAGCAGCCAGGCCACCTACGAGCAGTACTTC.

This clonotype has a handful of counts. CDR3 region: CASRGYTGANVLTF. The CDR3 nucleotides are TGTGCCAGCAGGGGGTACACTGGGGCCAACGTCCTGACTTTC. The chain links TRBV4-2 to TRBJ2-6; the D is unclear. Deletions cut 6 bases from V and 2 bases from J, with 8 bases between. The CDR3 length is 14 residues. CDR1 is LGHNA, CDR2 YNFKEQ, per germline.

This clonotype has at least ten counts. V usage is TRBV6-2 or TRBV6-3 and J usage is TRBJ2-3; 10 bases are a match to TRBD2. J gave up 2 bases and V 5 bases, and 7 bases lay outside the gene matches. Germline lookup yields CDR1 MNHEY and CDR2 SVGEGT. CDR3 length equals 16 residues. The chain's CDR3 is CASSPGTSVVTDTQYF. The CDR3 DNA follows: TGTGCCAGCAGTCCCGGGACTAGCGTCGTCACAGATACGCAGTATTTT.

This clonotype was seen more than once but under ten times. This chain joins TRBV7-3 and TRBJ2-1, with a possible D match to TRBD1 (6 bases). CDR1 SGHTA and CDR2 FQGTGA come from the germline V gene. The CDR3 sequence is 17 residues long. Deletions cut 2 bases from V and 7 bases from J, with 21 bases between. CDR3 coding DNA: TGTGCCAGCAGCTTAGGGCTGGGGGCGATAGCGCGGAATGAGCAGTTCTTC. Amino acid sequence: CASSLGLGAIARNEQFF.

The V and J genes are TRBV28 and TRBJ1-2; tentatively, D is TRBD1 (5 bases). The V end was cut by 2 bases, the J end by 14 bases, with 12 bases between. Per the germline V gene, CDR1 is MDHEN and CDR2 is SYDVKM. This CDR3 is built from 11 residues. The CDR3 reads CASSLNGAGTF. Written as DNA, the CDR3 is TGTGCCAGCAGTTTAAACGGGGCGGGGACCTTC.

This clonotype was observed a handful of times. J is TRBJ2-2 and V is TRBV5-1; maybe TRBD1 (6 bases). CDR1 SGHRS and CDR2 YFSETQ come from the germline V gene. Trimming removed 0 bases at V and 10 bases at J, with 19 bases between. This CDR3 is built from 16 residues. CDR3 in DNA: TGCGCCAGCAGCTTGGGGGGACAAGCCGCTGCGGAGGAGCTGTTTTTT. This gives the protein CASSLGGQAAAEELFF. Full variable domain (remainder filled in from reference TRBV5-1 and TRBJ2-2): KAGVTQTPRYLIKTRGQQVTLSCSPISGHRSVSWYQQTPGQGLQFLFEYFSETQRNKGNFPGRFSGRQFSNSRSEMNVSTLELGDSALYLCASSLGGQAAAEELFFGEGSRLTVL.

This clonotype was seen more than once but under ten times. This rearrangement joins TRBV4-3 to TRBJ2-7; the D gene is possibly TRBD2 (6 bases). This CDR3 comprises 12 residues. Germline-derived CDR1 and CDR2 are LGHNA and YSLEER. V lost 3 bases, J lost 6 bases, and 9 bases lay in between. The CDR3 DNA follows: TGCGCCAGCAGCCATGGAGGGTTCGAGCAGTACTTC. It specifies CASSHGGFEQYF.

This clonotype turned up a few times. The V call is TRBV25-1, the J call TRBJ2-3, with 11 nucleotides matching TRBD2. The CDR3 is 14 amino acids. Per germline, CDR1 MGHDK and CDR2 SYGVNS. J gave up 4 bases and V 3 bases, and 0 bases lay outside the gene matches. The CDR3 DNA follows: TGTGCCAGCAGTGAGACTAGCGGGGCAGATACGCAGTATTTT. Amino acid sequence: CASSETSGADTQYF.

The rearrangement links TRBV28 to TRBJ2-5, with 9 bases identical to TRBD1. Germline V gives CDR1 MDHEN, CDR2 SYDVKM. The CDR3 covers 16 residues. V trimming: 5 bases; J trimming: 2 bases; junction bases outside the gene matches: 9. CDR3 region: CASSQYRGQVQETQYF. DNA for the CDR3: TGTGCCAGCAGTCAATACAGGGGGCAAGTACAAGAGACCCAGTACTTC.

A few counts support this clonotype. CDR3 DNA: TGTGCCAGCAGCTTAGTGGTCGGCTACTCAGCTGAGCAGTTCTTC. This sequence encodes CASSLVVGYSAEQFF. The J gene is TRBJ2-1, the V gene TRBV7-8; D is ambiguous. The CDR3 covers 15 residues. The germline gives CDR1 SGHVS, CDR2 FQNEAQ. V was cut by 1 base and J by 9 bases, with 16 bases left in between.

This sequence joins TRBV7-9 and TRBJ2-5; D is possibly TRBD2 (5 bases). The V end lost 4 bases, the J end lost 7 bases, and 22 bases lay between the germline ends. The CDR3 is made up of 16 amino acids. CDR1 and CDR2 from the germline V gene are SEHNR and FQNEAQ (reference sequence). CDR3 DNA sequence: TGTGCCAGCAGCTCCTCAGTTTCGCTGTCCGCGGGGACCCAGTACTTC. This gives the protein CASSSSVSLSAGTQYF.

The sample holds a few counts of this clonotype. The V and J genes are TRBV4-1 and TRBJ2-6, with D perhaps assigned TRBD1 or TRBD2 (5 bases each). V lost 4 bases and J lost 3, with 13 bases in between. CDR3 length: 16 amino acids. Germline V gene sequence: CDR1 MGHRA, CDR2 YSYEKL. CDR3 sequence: CASSLGPLLGANVLTF. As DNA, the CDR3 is TGCGCCAGCAGCCTGGGACCCCTTCTTGGGGCCAACGTCCTGACTTTC.

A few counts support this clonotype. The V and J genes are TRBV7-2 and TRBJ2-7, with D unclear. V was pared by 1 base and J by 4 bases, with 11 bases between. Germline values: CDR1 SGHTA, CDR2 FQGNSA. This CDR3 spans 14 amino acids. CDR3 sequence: CASSLEPGRYEQYF. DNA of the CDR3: TGTGCCAGCAGCTTAGAACCAGGCCGATACGAGCAGTACTTC.

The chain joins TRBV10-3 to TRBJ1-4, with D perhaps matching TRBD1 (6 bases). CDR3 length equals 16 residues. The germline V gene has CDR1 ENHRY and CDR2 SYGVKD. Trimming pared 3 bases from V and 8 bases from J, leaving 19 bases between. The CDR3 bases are TGTGCCATCAGTGAAGGACAGAGCCCAAGTGGAGAAAAACTGTTTTTT. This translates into CAISEGQSPSGEKLFF.

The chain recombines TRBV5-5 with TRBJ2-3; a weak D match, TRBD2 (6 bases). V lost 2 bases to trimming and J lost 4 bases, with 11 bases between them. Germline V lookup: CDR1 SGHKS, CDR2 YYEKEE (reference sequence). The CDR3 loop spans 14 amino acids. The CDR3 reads CASSFAGSADTQYF. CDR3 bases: TGTGCCAGCAGCTTTGCGGGGAGCGCAGATACGCAGTATTTT.

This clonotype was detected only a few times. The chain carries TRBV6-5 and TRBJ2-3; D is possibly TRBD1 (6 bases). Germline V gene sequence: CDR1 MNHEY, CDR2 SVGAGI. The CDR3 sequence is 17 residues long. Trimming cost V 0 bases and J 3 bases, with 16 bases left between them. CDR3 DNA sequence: TGTGCCAGCAGTTACTCCGGGACATACCTCGGGACAGATACGCAGTATTTT. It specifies CASSYSGTYLGTDTQYF.

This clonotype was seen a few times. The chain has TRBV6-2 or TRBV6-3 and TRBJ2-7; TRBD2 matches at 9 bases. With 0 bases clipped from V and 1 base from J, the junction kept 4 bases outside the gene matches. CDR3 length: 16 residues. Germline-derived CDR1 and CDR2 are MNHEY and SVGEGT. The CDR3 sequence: CASSYSLAGASYEQYF. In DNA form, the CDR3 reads TGTGCCAGCAGTTACTCATTAGCGGGGGCTTCCTACGAGCAGTACTTC.

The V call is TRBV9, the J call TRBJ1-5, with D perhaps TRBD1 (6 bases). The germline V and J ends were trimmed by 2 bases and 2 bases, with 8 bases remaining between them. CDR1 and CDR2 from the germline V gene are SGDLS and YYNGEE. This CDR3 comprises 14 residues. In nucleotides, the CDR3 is TGTGCCAGCAGCGTCCGGACAGGCAATCAGCCCCAGCATTTT. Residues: CASSVRTGNQPQHF.

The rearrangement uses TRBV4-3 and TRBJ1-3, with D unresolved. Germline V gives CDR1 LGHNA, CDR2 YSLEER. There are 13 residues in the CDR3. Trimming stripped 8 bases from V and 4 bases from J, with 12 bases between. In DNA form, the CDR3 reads TGCGCCAGCTCTCAGCGTGCAGGAAACACCATATATTTT. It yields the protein CASSQRAGNTIYF.

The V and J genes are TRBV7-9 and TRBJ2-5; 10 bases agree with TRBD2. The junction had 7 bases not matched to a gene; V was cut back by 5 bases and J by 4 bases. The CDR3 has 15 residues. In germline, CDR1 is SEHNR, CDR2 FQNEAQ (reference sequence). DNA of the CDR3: TGTGCCAGCAGCACCGCCTTAGCGGGAGGAGAGACCCAGTACTTC. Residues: CASSTALAGGETQYF.

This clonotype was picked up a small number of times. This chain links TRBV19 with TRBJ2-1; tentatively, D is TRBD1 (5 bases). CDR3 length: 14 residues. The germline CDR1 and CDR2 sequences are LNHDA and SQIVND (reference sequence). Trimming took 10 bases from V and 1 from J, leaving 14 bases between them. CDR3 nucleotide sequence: TGTGCCACCGCGCAGGGTTATTCCTACAATGAGCAGTTCTTC. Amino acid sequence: CATAQGYSYNEQFF.